This TCR beta chain was recovered during a study of CD8 T cells in Susac syndrome. From blood CD8+ and CD4+ T cells, the TCR beta chain was sequenced. Healthy donors matched for age and sex were used as controls. RNA in amounts of about 0.5 to 1 ug was reverse transcribed with random hexamers. Amplification of the TCR beta CDR3 was carried out by immunoSEQ multiplex PCR, which spanned a total of 54 Vbeta and 13 Jbeta segments. Each CDR3 protein gets one entry after TCRdb re-called the immunoSEQ multiplex PCR reads with MiXCR. The data contain over 80,000 distinct CDR3 sequences, over 85% of them singletons. Germline loops: CDR1 SEHNR, CDR2 FQNEAQ (reference sequence). CDR3 length equals 13 residues. V lost 2 bases, J lost 4 bases, and 9 bases lay in between.

The chain is built from TRBV7-9 and TRBJ2-7; D is unresolved. This TCR derives from a human donor in good health. Source material: CD8+ T cells from PBMCs. CDR3 sequence reads: CASSLSLGYEQYF. The CDR3 DNA reads as TGTGCCAGCAGCTTATCGTTGGGTTACGAGCAGTACTTC.